One sample yielded the 8 T cell receptor beta chains listed below, sequenced in a study of immune heterogeneity within non-small cell lung tumors. Multiplex PCR with 32 V and 13 J primers amplified TCR beta CDR3. Via MiXCR, TCRdb re-called the multiplex PCR reads, giving one row per CDR3 protein. The sample comprises 20,000 to 25,000 distinct CDR3 sequences, 25% to 30% of which are singletons, and about 4% rests with the top ten. Bulk tumor gDNA, roughly 600 ng per sample, served as the TCR template. Surgical sampling yielded several biopsies per primary tumor (spaced far apart). Their non-small cell lung cancer was newly diagnosed and untreated, and the patients underwent curative surgery. The specimen was lung tumor tissue. All receptors derive from a middle-aged man with non-small cell lung cancer.

The V call is TRBV6-5, the J call TRBJ1-2; D not resolved. The V gene's germline CDR1 is MNHEY and CDR2 SVGAGI. The CDR3 runs 14 residues. V lost 7 bases and J lost 8, with 20 bases in between. CDR3 nucleotide sequence: TGTGCCAGCATTTTTCACTGGGGTGGAGGCGGCTACACCTTC. Its protein product is CASIFHWGGGGYTF.

In this sample, this clonotype turned up many times. The CDR3 here is CASSLERREVYEQYF. The CDR3 DNA follows: TGTGCCAGCAGCTTAGAAAGGCGGGAGGTCTACGAGCAGTACTTC. The chain is built from TRBV11-2 and TRBJ2-7, with TRBD2 matching 8 bases. The J segment lost 3 bases and the V segment lost 0 bases, leaving 4 bases of the junction unmatched. Germline V gene data show CDR1 as SGHAT and CDR2 as FQNNGV. The CDR3 has 15 amino acids.

This clonotype was counted a few times. The chain couples TRBV24-1 to TRBJ2-5; no reliable D call. V was trimmed by 3 bases and J by 6 bases, leaving 10 bases between them. This CDR3 spans 13 amino acids. The germline CDR1 and CDR2 sequences are KGHDR and SFDVKD. The CDR3 coding sequence is TGTGCCACCAGTGATGTGGGCAGAAAGACCCAGTACTTC. It codes for CATSDVGRKTQYF.

This clonotype was detected ten times or more. The CDR3 protein is CSVEVGEQYF. CDR3 sequence (DNA): TGCAGCGTTGAGGTCGGAGAGCAGTACTTC. V and J are TRBV29-1 and TRBJ2-7; D is uncertain. This CDR3 spans 10 amino acids. Deletions cut 3 bases from V and 7 bases from J, with 7 bases between. The germline CDR1 and CDR2 sequences are SQVTM and ANQGSEA.

This clonotype was picked up a small number of times. This chain uses TRBV6-1 with TRBJ2-2; D is perhaps TRBD2 (6 bases). This CDR3 has 17 residues. Deletions cut 6 bases from V and 7 bases from J, with 24 bases between. The germline V gene encodes CDR1 MNHNS and CDR2 SASEGT. CDR3 coding DNA: TGTGCCAGCAGCCCCCGCCGGAGGGCGGGCGGTGTCGGGGAGCTGTTTTTT. Translated, it gives CASSPRRRAGGVGELFF.

This clonotype is medium-sized in the sample. The V call is TRBV2, the J call TRBJ1-2; D ambiguous. CDR1 and CDR2 from the germline V gene are SNHLY and FYNNEI. The CDR3 loop spans 12 amino acids. Trimming pared 6 bases from V and 5 bases from J, leaving 10 bases between. CDR3 protein: CASSTMGYGYTF. The CDR3, as DNA: TGTGCCAGCAGCACTATGGGGTATGGCTACACCTTC.

This clonotype was counted only a few times. A much larger clonotype is one base distant, so this may be a read error. This CDR3 reads CARSSSYEQYF. The DNA for the CDR3 is TGTGCCAGAAGTTCTTCCTACGAGCAGTACTTC. V usage is TRBV2 and J usage is TRBJ2-7; no firm D call. The CDR3 is 11 amino acids. Germline V CDR1 and CDR2: SNHLY, FYNNEI. V was pared by 9 bases and J by 1 base, with 7 bases between.

The chain recombines TRBV4-1 with TRBJ2-3; the D call may be TRBD1 or TRBD2 (6 bases each). The CDR3 consists of 18 residues. V was trimmed by 2 bases and J by 0 bases, leaving 18 bases between them. The germline gives CDR1 MGHRA, CDR2 YSYEKL. In DNA, the CDR3 is TGCGCCAGCAGCCAAATGGGGGCGGGGAACGCTAGCACAGATACGCAGTATTTT. It codes for CASSQMGAGNASTDTQYF.